The present T cell receptor beta chain was sequenced within a study of blood T cell repertoires in COVID-19. As for the study in general: Samples of COVID-19 (acute and convalescent) were obtained from the United States, Italy and Spain. PBMCs, B-cell-depleted T cells, or T cells were the source of the cDNA or gDNA that made up the material.

As originally analysed: Amplified reference gene primers provided the basis for estimating nucleated cell counts. Here immunoSEQ multiplex PCR was the method, and the copy in TCRdb shows in-frame clones only, minus some. The DNA was the basis for D and trimming; V, J and clone size are from that table. The data show under 55,000 clones, around 80% seen once. V lost 6 bases, J lost 3 bases, and 2 bases stayed unmatched. The CDR3 runs to 13 residues. Sequenced sample: peripheral blood. The TCR originated in a man between 65 and 85 years old with acute or convalescent COVID-19. The chain is built from TRBV12-3 or TRBV12-4 and TRBJ1-5, with 7 bases lining up with TRBD1. The CDR3 DNA is TGTGCCAGCAGGGGACAGCCCAATCAGCCCCAGCATTTT. The encoded protein is CASRGQPNQPQHF.